This TCR beta chain was profiled in a study of T cells in Graves' hyperthyroidism and ophthalmopathy (dated by TCRdb to between 2018 and 2021). Study-level background: Peripheral blood samples were taken at the time of initial diagnosis, prior to any treatment. Prospective prediction of ophthalmopathy was tested in an independent validation cohort consisting of under 20 hyperthyroidism patients and 17 patients who later progressed to ophthalmopathy. The 100 discovery patients were randomly split 7:3 into training and test sets. To identify TCR V-J signatures that set the groups apart, the researchers used a discovery cohort of more than 95 patients, made up of under 50 with Graves' ophthalmopathy and some 55 with stable Graves' hyperthyroidism. Once sampling was done, hyperthyroidism patients were given methimazole at a starting dose of 30 mg daily, whereas ophthalmopathy patients were given high-dose intravenous methylprednisolone. The paper reports TCR Vbeta CDR3 sequencing of some 140 peripheral blood samples: under 45 ophthalmopathy, roughly 74 hyperthyroidism and roughly 17 progressor patients. In addition, the study compared T-cell repertoires in thyroid tissue and in blood from about 6 Graves' hyperthyroidism patients.

Amplification of TCR beta CDR3 regions was carried out from RNA transcripts. A first-round RT-PCR of the TCR CDR3 used the HTBI primer set with the Qiagen OneStep RT-PCR kit. Libraries were constructed in a second round of multiplex PCR, after which size selection and purification were carried out. Paired-end sequencing of the libraries was performed with 100 bp reads on an Illumina HiSeq2000. The published analysis was carried out like this. Raw data were processed with SOAPnuke, discarding reads with adapters, uncalled bases, mean Phred below 15, or no exact constant-primer or identifier match. High-quality paired reads were merged with COPE v1.2.5, and unique nucleotide sequences were defined as clonotypes. MiTCR v1.1 was used to align the clonotypes against IMGT TRBV, TRBD and TRBJ reference segments. The analysis included only V-J combinations with a frequency above 0.0001, which together covered more than 98% of the repertoires. A TCS score was defined as the ratio of F50 (clonal expansion) to E x V (chaos), with BLOSUM62-based TCRdist applied between CDR3 peptides within each V-J. Welch's t-statistics and random forest reduced just over 500 V-J features to under 15, which were used in a naive Bayes classifier (R e1071). Clones were called with MiXCR by TCRdb after fastp trimmed the public reads at Q25, and only in-frame beta chains were retained. Entries are consolidated by CDR3 protein sequence, retaining the most common genes and DNA. For this entry, the V and J calls and clone size follow TCRdb and not the study's own pipeline. Recorded for this sample are about 690,000 distinct CDR3 sequences; around 16% of them occurred a single time. The ten top clones hold about a sixth of the sample.

Stable Graves' hyperthyroidism was defined as no progression to ophthalmopathy during 18 months of follow-up. Hyperthyroidism patients were aged 18 to 65 years and newly diagnosed, with disease duration of less than 2 months. The study excluded patients with uncontrolled infections, other autoimmune diseases, pregnancy or lactation. Diagnoses were established on the basis of clinical symptoms, serum thyroxine and TRAb, thyroid ultrasound, and orbital computed tomography. Ficoll-Paque density gradient centrifugation was used to isolate PBMCs from about 10 ml of fresh peripheral blood. Total RNA was extracted with Trizol reagent, and quality was checked on an Agilent 2100 Bioanalyzer. The full study reports these points: Most expanded thyroid clonotypes (frequency above 0.001) were also found in blood, which suggests that blood repertoires may mirror thyroid immune responses. In validation, the model predicted progression to ophthalmopathy with 60% to 71% sensitivity and approximately 78% specificity, a median of about six months before onset. Sample size was not statistically predetermined, and blinding of investigators to group allocation was not performed. A 13 V-J signature model separated ophthalmopathy from stable hyperthyroidism, with just over 85% sensitivity and about 81% specificity in cross-validation and 80%/75% in testing.

This clonotype has at least ten counts. The antigen it binds to is not known. No much larger clone is present one base from it, and per-base qualities are unavailable. The sample taken for sequencing was blood. This sequence was found in a man aged 45 to 65 with Graves' hyperthyroidism.

The nucleotide sequence is given as TGTGCTAGTGGTTTGGTAGGTCGGGGGCTATCCTACGAGCAGTACTTC. This yields the protein CASGLVGRGLSYEQYF. This receptor chain uses TRBV12-5 and TRBJ2-7; the D gene is possibly TRBD1 or TRBD2, each agreeing over 6 bases. The CDR3, from cysteine to phenylalanine, totals 16 residues. The sequence is cut down to CDR3 DNA, 48 bases in frame from base 1. Trimming at the junction amounts to 0 bases on V and 1 base on J, and the germline ends lie 13 bases apart. The germline V gene specifies LGHNT as CDR1 and FRNRAP as CDR2. Here the CDR3 is joined to the reference TRBV12-5 and TRBJ2-7 genes, and the full variable domain is: DARVTQTPRHKVTEMGQEVTMRCQPILGHNTVFWYRQTMMQGLELLAYFRNRAPLDDSGMPKDRFSAEMPDATLATLKIQPSEPRDSAVYFCASGLVGRGLSYEQYFGPGTRLTVT.